This passage covers 4 T cell receptor beta chains from one sample sequenced in a study of T cell changes during pregnancy in multiple sclerosis. The table came from immunoSEQ multiplex PCR; TCRdb's copy has only in-frame clones and leaves some out. The data hold over 30,000 clones, with around 89% observed a single time. The source material was CD8+ T cells from peripheral blood mononuclear cells, sampled in the third trimester of pregnancy. The receptors shown here come from a female donor with multiple sclerosis, enrolled in a pregnancy study.

The V and J genes are TRBV19 and TRBJ1-1, with D possibly being TRBD1 (6 bases). V was shortened by 5 bases and J by 5 bases, with 12 bases between the two germline ends. Germline V gene sequence: CDR1 LNHDA, CDR2 SQIVND (reference sequence). This CDR3 contains 13 residues. The CDR3 region has the DNA TGTGCCAGTAGTGTACAGGGAGTTACTGAAGCTTTCTTT. It codes for CASSVQGVTEAFF.

The rearrangement joins TRBV27 to TRBJ1-2, with 10 bases aligning to TRBD1. The CDR3 sequence is 14 residues long. V dropped 7 bases and J dropped 7; count of bases not matched to a gene: 9. Germline V CDR1 and CDR2: MNHEY, SMNVEV (reference sequence). Here the CDR3 DNA reads TGTGCCAGCACACCGGGACAGGGGTTCTCTGGCTACACCTTC. Encoded protein: CASTPGQGFSGYTF.

As DNA, the CDR3 is TGTGCCAGCAGCTTGTTACAGGGGGTGACTGAAGCTTTCTTT. The encoded protein is CASSLLQGVTEAFF. The genes are TRBV5-6 and TRBJ1-1, with 8 positions matching TRBD1. The germline gives CDR1 SGHDT, CDR2 YYEEEE. The CDR3 totals 14 residues. The junction had 4 bases not matched to a gene; V was cut back by 1 base and J by 5 bases.

In this sample, this clone turned up once. The genes are TRBV25-1 and TRBJ2-2, with TRBD1 as a possible D gene (6 bases). The ends were cut back, 6 bases at V and 4 bases at J, with 9 bases in the middle. CDR1 and CDR2 from the germline V gene are MGHDK and SYGVNS. The CDR3 covers 13 residues. This CDR3 reads CASRQGGTGELFF. In nucleotides, the CDR3 is TGTGCCAGCAGACAAGGGGGCACCGGGGAGCTGTTTTTT.